Detailed here is one T cell receptor beta chain. The antigen remains undetermined. Other DNA sequences of this sample code for an identical CDR3. The CDR3 is made up of 13 amino acids. The V and J ends lost 4 bases and 3 bases, in that order; junction bases with no gene match: 4. Looked up from germline, CDR1 is SGHNT and CDR2 is YYREEE (reference sequence). Documented treatment: some 19 received Ad26.COV2.S at low or high dose, single or two shots; about 5 received placebo; per-sample allocation not given. Following the first vaccine or placebo injection, samples were taken on day 63. Measured with immunoSEQ multiplex PCR; TCRdb has only the in-frame clones, and not every one. Of roughly 400,000 clones in the sample, about 91% are singletons; the top ten hold around 1.8%. These data originate in a study of Ad26.COV2.S vaccination and SARS-CoV-2 variants. Study information: In the study, Ad26.COV2.S was injected intramuscularly once, or twice 56 days apart. Broader study findings: Participants given vaccine showed non-spike TCR breadth similar to that of placebo recipients. Placebo recipients had lower spike-specific TCR breadth than vaccine recipients. Considerable breadth of spike-specific CD8+ and CD4+ T cell responses has reportedly been documented following vaccination.

The material was peripheral blood, obtained in a trial of Ad26.COV2.S vaccine versus placebo. The chain uses TRBV5-4 and TRBJ2-7; 7 bases are shared with TRBD2. This receptor was obtained from a person aged 18 to 59 who received the Ad26.COV2.S COVID-19 vaccine or a placebo. CDR3 in DNA: TGTGCCAGCAGCCCGCCGGGGGGCTACGAGCAGTACTTC. It encodes CASSPPGGYEQYF.